The 17 T cell receptor beta chains reported below all come from one sample, sequenced in a study of blood T cell repertoires in COVID-19. The data were produced by immunoSEQ multiplex PCR, yet TCRdb's version contains in-frame clones alone and is incomplete. This table holds around 250,000 clones, about 88% found once. Sequenced: peripheral blood. These receptors all come from a woman aged 70-85 years with active or convalescent COVID-19.

This chain uses TRBV6-5 with TRBJ2-7; 11 bases match TRBD2. Germline V gene lookup returns CDR1 MNHEY and CDR2 SVGAGI. J was trimmed by 4 bases and V by 4 bases; bases with no gene match: 6. This CDR3 has 15 amino acids. CDR3 nucleotide sequence: TGTGCCAGCAGTTTTCGACTAGCGGGGCAATACGAGCAGTACTTC. This codes for CASSFRLAGQYEQYF.

The chain carries TRBV5-8 and TRBJ2-4; tentative D call: TRBD2 (5 bases). Germline CDR1 SGHTS, CDR2 YDEGEE. Trimming stripped 2 bases from V and 3 bases from J, with 18 bases between. CDR3 size: 17 residues. DNA of the CDR3: TGTGCCAGCAGCTTTTATGGTCCGGGAAAAGGCAAAAACATTCAGTACTTC. Amino acid sequence: CASSFYGPGKGKNIQYF. The full variable domain, with the rest looked up from reference TRBV5-8 and TRBJ2-4, is EAGVTQSPTHLIKTRGQQATLRCSPISGHTSVYWYQQALGLGLQFLLWYDEGEERNRGNFPPRFSGRQFPNYSSELNVNALELEDSALYLCASSFYGPGKGKNIQYFGAGTRLSVL.

The chain joins TRBV19 to TRBJ1-1; TRBD1 is a possible D gene (5 bases). The CDR3 contains 14 residues. Germline V gives CDR1 LNHDA, CDR2 SQIVND (reference sequence). V was shortened by 4 bases and J by 0 bases, with 9 bases between the two germline ends. The CDR3 DNA sequence: TGTGCCAGTAGTAGCCTAGGGGTGAACACTGAAGCTTTCTTT. Its translation is CASSSLGVNTEAFF.

The chain employs TRBV6-2 or TRBV6-3 and TRBJ2-2, with 7 nucleotides matching TRBD1. Germline V lookup: CDR1 MNHEY, CDR2 SVGEGT. This CDR3 region has 14 residues. With 5 bases clipped from V and 1 base from J, the junction kept 1 base outside the gene matches. CDR3 sequence: CASSRQGNTGELFF. As DNA, the CDR3 is TGTGCCAGCAGTCGACAGGGGAACACCGGGGAGCTGTTTTTT.

The DNA of the CDR3 is TGTGCCAGCAGACCCGGGACAGTCTCCTACGAGCAGTACTTC. It specifies CASRPGTVSYEQYF. The chain employs TRBV28 and TRBJ2-7, with 7 bases identical to TRBD1. Per the germline V gene, CDR1 is MDHEN and CDR2 is SYDVKM. J was trimmed by 0 bases and V by 6 bases; bases with no gene match: 5. The CDR3 runs to 14 residues.

This rearrangement joins TRBV6-5 to TRBJ1-1; 8 positions match TRBD1. The V segment lost 6 bases and the J segment 5 bases; nucleotides outside the gene matches: 8. The CDR3 loop spans 14 amino acids. The germline gives CDR1 MNHEY, CDR2 SVGAGI. The CDR3 here is CASRASGGGTEAFF. The CDR3 DNA sequence: TGTGCCAGCAGAGCGTCAGGGGGCGGGACTGAAGCTTTCTTT.

Note on this clone: One end of the junction is discordant with germline, which a read error may explain. The V call is TRBV9, the J call TRBJ1-6; 7 positions match TRBD1. The germline gives CDR1 SGDLS, CDR2 YYNGEE. This CDR3 comprises 16 residues. DNA for the CDR3: TGTGCCGGCAGCGTAGGAGAGGGGGCTGTTCTGTCACCCCTCCACTTT. Translated, it gives CAGSVGEGAVLSPLHF.

V and J are TRBV27 and TRBJ1-3, with D unclear. Germline assignment: CDR1 MNHEY and CDR2 SMNVEV (reference sequence). V dropped 3 bases and J dropped 0 bases, with 9 bases sitting between them. The CDR3 totals 15 residues. The CDR3 region has the DNA TGTGCCAGCAGTTTTAATTACAACTCTGGAAACACCATATATTTT. Protein: CASSFNYNSGNTIYF.

The chain has TRBV2 and TRBJ1-2; the match to TRBD1 covers 8 bases. This CDR3 contains 13 residues. The germline CDR1 and CDR2 sequences are SNHLY and FYNNEI. V was pared by 8 bases and J by 4 bases, with 6 bases of the junction left unmatched. The CDR3, as DNA: TGTGCCAGCCAAGACAGGGGTACCTATGGCTACACCTTC. Its translation: CASQDRGTYGYTF. The whole variable domain, remainder taken from reference TRBV2 and TRBJ1-2, is EPEVTQTPSHQVTQMGQEVILRCVPISNHLYFYWYRQILGQKVEFLVSFYNNEISEKSEIFDDQFSVERPDGSNFTLKIRSTKLEDSAMYFCASQDRGTYGYTFGSGTRLTVV.

J is TRBJ2-1 and V is TRBV24-1, with 9 bases aligning to TRBD1. Trimming removed 10 bases from V and 4 bases from J; junction bases left unmatched: 7. The CDR3 is 14 amino acids. Germline V gene data show CDR1 as KGHDR and CDR2 as SFDVKD. CDR3 bases: TGTGCCACTGGGAGGACAGGGGAGTACAATGAGCAGTTCTTC. It specifies CATGRTGEYNEQFF.

DNA for the CDR3: TGTGCCAGCAGTCCACGCAGGGGGCAAGGCAATGAGCAGTTCTTC. Translating gives CASSPRRGQGNEQFF. V gene TRBV27 combines with J gene TRBJ2-1; 8 positions match TRBD1. The V and J ends lost 5 bases and 6 bases, in that order; junction bases with no gene match: 9. The CDR3 runs to 15 residues. CDR1 MNHEY and CDR2 SMNVEV come from the germline V gene (reference sequence).

The chain links TRBV7-3 to TRBJ1-5, with D perhaps TRBD1 (5 bases). V was clipped by 2 bases and J by 5 bases, with 7 bases between them. From germline, CDR1 is SGHTA and CDR2 FQGTGA. The CDR3 consists of 13 residues. CDR3 amino acids: CASSLDSYQPQHF. CDR3 DNA sequence: TGTGCCAGCAGCTTAGACAGTTATCAGCCCCAGCATTTT.

The genes are TRBV5-6 and TRBJ1-1, with D uncertain. Germline values: CDR1 SGHDT, CDR2 YYEEEE. The CDR3 runs 13 residues. The V end lost 1 base, the J end lost 4 bases, and 8 bases lay between the germline ends. The CDR3 DNA sequence: TGTGCCAGCAGCTTGTTAGGGAGCACTGAAGCTTTCTTT. Protein product: CASSLLGSTEAFF.

The J gene is TRBJ2-3, the V gene TRBV9; TRBD2 is a possible D gene (5 bases). V lost 4 bases and J 1 base, leaving 13 bases between the germline ends. The V gene's germline CDR1 is SGDLS and CDR2 YYNGEE. The CDR3 has 15 amino acids. The CDR3 bases are TGTGCCAGCAGCTACACTAGGTTGGGCACAGATACGCAGTATTTT. This codes for CASSYTRLGTDTQYF.

This rearrangement joins TRBV7-6 to TRBJ1-1; TRBD1 matches 10 bases. The CDR3 spans 13 residues. Trimming at V came to 5 bases and at J to 6 bases, leaving 3 bases not matched to a gene. Germline V gives CDR1 SGHVS, CDR2 FNYEAQ. CDR3 sequence: CASSRTGGSEAFF. The CDR3 DNA is TGTGCCAGCAGCCGGACAGGGGGGTCTGAAGCTTTCTTT.

The CDR3, as DNA: TGTGCCAGCAGCCAAGGAGGTAGCGGACAAGCAGATACGCAGTATTTT. It specifies CASSQGGSGQADTQYF. The V and J genes are TRBV14 and TRBJ2-3; TRBD2 might be the D (6 bases). Trimming pared 1 base from V and 4 bases from J, leaving 15 bases between. This CDR3 is built from 16 residues. CDR1 SGHDN and CDR2 FVKESK come from the germline V gene.

The gene calls are TRBV7-2 and TRBJ1-1; D not resolved. CDR1 is SGHTA, CDR2 FQGNSA, per germline. The V gene lost 5 bases and the J gene lost 0 bases, with 7 bases spanning the gap. This CDR3 is built from 13 residues. The CDR3 DNA reads as TGTGCCAGCAGCCTGCAGATGAACACTGAAGCTTTCTTT. Its translation is CASSLQMNTEAFF.